Listed here are 16 T cell receptor beta chains from one sample, sequenced in a study of beta chain features in type 1 diabetes. The entirety of the isolated RNA underwent reverse transcription, so expressed TCRB transcripts were sequenced. TCRdb keeps only in-frame clones here, not all; method: immunoSEQ multiplex PCR. The data hold a few hundred thousand clones, with around 30% observed a single time. Sequenced input: naive CD4+ T cells from blood. The receptors stem from a man aged 18 to 30 in good health.

The gene calls are TRBV5-6 and TRBJ2-7, with D maybe TRBD2 (6 bases). V gave up 4 bases and J gave up 4 bases, with 18 bases separating them. Germline-derived CDR1 and CDR2 are SGHDT and YYEEEE. This CDR3 contains 15 residues. The CDR3 coding sequence is TGTGCCAGCAGCGATAAGGGGACTCCGCATTACGAGCAGTACTTC. Protein sequence: CASSDKGTPHYEQYF.

This clone occurred a few times. The rearrangement joins TRBV10-3 to TRBJ2-5, with 8 bases identical to TRBD2. The J call is doubtful: the DNA matches TRBJ2-7 better. The CDR3 is 14 amino acids. CDR1 ENHRY and CDR2 SYGVKD come from the germline V gene. This CDR3 is CAITREGEGYEQYF. The CDR3 coding sequence is TGTGCCATCACCCGGGAGGGCGAGGGATACGAGCAGTACTTC.

V usage is TRBV18 and J usage is TRBJ2-1, with 10 positions matching TRBD2. The CDR3 is 13 amino acids. Trimming at V came to 6 bases and at J to 8 bases, leaving 4 bases not matched to a gene. The V gene's germline CDR1 is KGHSH and CDR2 LQKENI. The CDR3 region has the DNA TGTGCCAGCTCCCCTAGCGGGAGCGATGAGCAGTTCTTC. As protein: CASSPSGSDEQFF. Supplemented by reference TRBV18 and TRBJ2-1, the full variable domain reads NAGVMQNPRHLVRRRGQEARLRCSPMKGHSHVYWYRQLPEEGLKFMVYLQKENIIDESGMPKERFSAEFPKEGPSILRIQQVVRGDSAAYFCASSPSGSDEQFFGPGTRLTVL.

The J gene is TRBJ2-2, the V gene TRBV4-1, with 8 bases fitting TRBD1. Germline V gene lookup returns CDR1 MGHRA and CDR2 YSYEKL. CDR3 length equals 15 residues. The J segment lost 3 bases and the V segment lost 3 bases, leaving 3 bases of the junction unmatched. The CDR3 spells CASSHRTGHTGELFF. The CDR3 nucleotides read TGCGCCAGCAGCCATCGGACAGGGCACACCGGGGAGCTGTTTTTT.

V usage is TRBV2 and J usage is TRBJ2-1, with a weak D call TRBD2 (6 bases). Per germline, CDR1 SNHLY and CDR2 FYNNEI. The CDR3 has 11 amino acids. Trimming removed 9 bases from V and 8 bases from J, with 11 bases in between. The CDR3 bases are TGTGCCAGGGGACTGGACGATGAGCAGTTCTTC. As protein: CARGLDDEQFF.

The table lists this clone with a few counts. This same CDR3 is encoded by further DNA sequences in the sample. The rearrangement links TRBV30 to TRBJ2-7; possibly TRBD2 for D (7 bases). The germline gives CDR1 GTSNPN, CDR2 SVGIG (reference sequence). The CDR3 totals 11 residues. V gave up 5 bases and J gave up 4 bases, with 9 bases separating them. In DNA, the CDR3 is TGTGCCTGGGGGAGGGGGTACGAGCAGTACTTC. It is translated as CAWGRGYEQYF.

With respect to this clone: Other nucleotide sequences from this sample produce the same CDR3. The chain couples TRBV9 to TRBJ2-6; D is undetermined. Germline CDR1 reads SGDLS; CDR2 reads YYNGEE. V lost 0 bases and J lost 1, with 5 bases in between. CDR3 length: 15 residues. CDR3 coding DNA: TGTGCCAGCAGCGTAGTAGGGTCTGGGGCCAACGTCCTGACTTTC. Protein: CASSVVGSGANVLTF.

This clone was observed a handful of times. V gene TRBV28 combines with J gene TRBJ1-5; 9 nucleotides line up with TRBD1. V gave up 6 bases and J gave up 7 bases; unmatched junction bases: 7. Germline CDR1 MDHEN, CDR2 SYDVKM. This CDR3 region has 14 residues. CDR3 nucleotides: TGTGCCAGCAGCCGAGGACAGGGGAAACAGCCCCAGCATTTT. It encodes CASSRGQGKQPQHF.

This clone was detected only a few times. The J gene is TRBJ2-5, the V gene TRBV4-1; 7 bases are shared with TRBD1. J lost 4 bases, V lost 1 base, and 0 bases had no gene match. The CDR3 sequence is 13 residues long. Germline assignment: CDR1 MGHRA and CDR2 YSYEKL. The CDR3 region is CASSQAGGETQYF. In nucleotides, the CDR3 is TGCGCCAGCAGCCAAGCAGGGGGAGAGACCCAGTACTTC.

This clone has only a few counts. The chain links TRBV7-9 to TRBJ1-2; no definite D call. Germline lookup yields CDR1 SEHNR and CDR2 FQNEAQ (reference sequence). The CDR3 spans 13 residues. V was clipped by 3 bases and J by 3 bases, with 8 bases between them. CDR3 sequence: CASSFGYDYGYTF. The DNA of the CDR3 is TGTGCCAGCAGCTTTGGGTACGACTATGGCTACACCTTC.

The chain is built from TRBV2 and TRBJ1-2, with D uncertain. The ends were cut back, 2 bases at V and 6 bases at J, with 10 bases in the middle. Looked up from germline, CDR1 is SNHLY and CDR2 is FYNNEI. There are 13 residues in the CDR3. As DNA, the CDR3 is TGTGCCAGCAGTGAATCAGGAGTAAATGGCTACACCTTC. Translating gives CASSESGVNGYTF.

This clone was picked up a small number of times. V usage is TRBV4-3 and J usage is TRBJ2-7; perhaps TRBD1 as D (6 bases). CDR3 length: 14 amino acids. Germline assignment: CDR1 LGHNA and CDR2 YSLEER. With 4 bases removed from V and 4 bases from J, the gap between germline ends came to 14 bases. The CDR3 DNA sequence: TGCGCCAGCAGCCGACAGGCGGTGGGGTACGAGCAGTACTTC. Protein sequence: CASSRQAVGYEQYF.

The V and J genes are TRBV7-2 and TRBJ1-1, with 8 bases aligning to TRBD1. Looked up from germline, CDR1 is SGHTA and CDR2 is FQGNSA. The CDR3 consists of 11 residues. The V segment lost 5 bases and the J segment 10 bases; nucleotides outside the gene matches: 3. For the CDR3, the DNA is TGTGCCAGCAGCCCCGACAGGGGAGCTTTCTTT. Its translation is CASSPDRGAFF. Based on the CDR3 plus reference TRBV7-2 and TRBJ1-1, the full variable domain is GAGVSQSPSNKVTEKGKDVELRCDPISGHTALYWYRQSLGQGLEFLIYFQGNSAPDKSGLPSDRFSAERTGGSVSTLTIQRTQQEDSAVYLCASSPDRGAFFGQGTRLTVV.

The DNA for the CDR3 is TGCGCCAGCATATCGTATAGCCACGCGAACACCGGGGAGCTGTTTTTT. This gives the protein CASISYSHANTGELFF. The chain is built from TRBV5-1 and TRBJ2-2; D is unresolved. Looked up from germline, CDR1 is SGHRS and CDR2 is YFSETQ. Between the trimmed V and J ends, which lost 6 bases and 0 bases, there was a span of 15 bases. There are 16 residues in the CDR3. Looking up the rest from reference TRBV5-1 and TRBJ2-2 gives the full variable domain: KAGVTQTPRYLIKTRGQQVTLSCSPISGHRSVSWYQQTPGQGLQFLFEYFSETQRNKGNFPGRFSGRQFSNSRSEMNVSTLELGDSALYLCASISYSHANTGELFFGEGSRLTVL.

The table lists this clone with a few counts. V usage is TRBV4-3 and J usage is TRBJ2-7; D call uncertain. Germline V lookup: CDR1 LGHNA, CDR2 YSLEER. This CDR3 has 14 residues. Trimming cost V 4 bases and J 4 bases, with 14 bases left between them. The CDR3 region is CASSPKVQVYEQYF. The DNA of the CDR3 is TGCGCCAGCAGCCCCAAGGTTCAGGTGTACGAGCAGTACTTC.

This clone was counted only a few times. This chain connects TRBV30 to TRBJ2-3, with TRBD2 matching 8 bases. The CDR3 is 15 amino acids. The junction had 9 bases not matched to a gene; V was cut back by 3 bases and J by 4 bases. Germline V gene lookup returns CDR1 GTSNPN and CDR2 SVGIG (reference sequence). The CDR3 sequence: CAWRSSSGNPDTQYF. DNA for the CDR3: TGTGCCTGGAGGTCCAGTAGCGGGAACCCAGATACGCAGTATTTT.